Given below is one T cell receptor (beta chain) in context. The sample belongs to a study of shared clonotypes between healthy human individuals. Germline CDR1 SGHDT, CDR2 YYEEEE. The CDR3 is 14 amino acids. Deletions cut 1 base from V and 0 bases from J, with 5 bases between. Produced via immunoSEQ multiplex PCR; TCRdb's table is partial and in-frame only. This repertoire shows fewer than 650,000 clones, 76% found once; its top ten account for under 15%. For genomic DNA, unsorted samples relied on around 81 million PBMCs. V and J are TRBV5-6 and TRBJ1-5; D not certain. The sequence came from a woman between 35 and 50 years old in good health. Some clones in this sample may be carry-over from other donors' samples. The sequenced material came from PBMCs. The DNA of the CDR3 is TGTGCCAGCAGCTTGCTTCATAGCAATCAGCCCCAGCATTTT. It codes for CASSLLHSNQPQHF. The variable domain in full, completed from reference TRBV5-6 and TRBJ1-5, reads DAGVTQSPTHLIKTRGQQVTLRCSPKSGHDTVSWYQQALGQGPQFIFQYYEEEERQRGNFPDRFSGHQFPNYSSELNVNALLLGDSALYLCASSLLHSNQPQHFGDGTRLSIL.